The T cell receptor beta chain described here comes from a study of human T cells and chemical hapten exposure. Regarding the study as a whole: Expanded TCRs clustered into significantly more large CDR3 similarity groups than controls, the analysis revealed.

The germline V and J ends were trimmed by 5 bases and 12 bases, with 11 bases remaining between them. Germline CDR1 reads SQVTM; CDR2 reads ANQGSEA. The CDR3 is 10 amino acids. Per the study methods: Samples contained a median of 95,638 TCRs, with a range of roughly 23,224 to 700,000. From the RACE reads, TCRdb called clonotypes with MiXCR, one entry per CDR3 protein. V and J calls and clone size were set by TCRdb, not the authors. The sample yields tens of thousands of distinct CDR3 sequences, roughly 15% seen once. As to time point: pre-sensitization, week 0. Treatment meaning: therapeutic diphenylcyclopropenone sensitization with weekly scalp DPC. This clonotype was seen repeatedly, ten times or more. Its antigen is as yet unknown.

Sequences were derived from whole blood, sampled in connection with sensitization to the hapten diphenylcyclopropenone (DPC). This chain uses TRBV29-1 with TRBJ2-1; D remains unclear. This sequence originates from a woman between 45 and 60 years old with alopecia areata. Some clones in this sample may be carry-over from other donors' samples. The CDR3: CSVHSPLQFF. The CDR3 DNA reads TGCAGCGTTCACTCCCCTTTGCAGTTCTTC.